This record concerns one T cell receptor (beta chain) sequence. Its antigen is unidentified. The table came from immunoSEQ multiplex PCR; TCRdb's copy has only in-frame clones and leaves some out. Among about 19,000 clones listed, approximately 82% were seen once. This record comes from a study of early stage breast cancer tumors. Study observations and caveats: Commonly generated sequences made up most enriched TCRB sequences shared between patients. Blood repertoires resembled normal breast more than tumor. Compared with adjacent normal breast, tumors showed approximately 2.5-fold denser, more clonal T cells.

CDR1 is SGDLS, CDR2 YYNGEE, per germline. CDR3 length: 15 amino acids. J gave up 6 bases and V 2 bases, and 7 bases lay outside the gene matches. Input material: blood. The chain combines TRBV9 with TRBJ2-2; TRBD1 matches 7 bases. This receptor was identified in a person aged 70 to 80 with breast cancer. The CDR3 here is CASSVRTGDSGELFF. The CDR3 coding sequence is TGTGCCAGCAGCGTTCGGACAGGCGATTCCGGGGAGCTGTTTTTT.